These T cell receptor beta chains were read from a single sample in a study of cytomegalovirus exposure and HLA in healthy donors. Repertoires were generated with immunoSEQ multiplex PCR, while TCRdb's copy carries only in-frame clones and drops some. The sample shows roughly 150,000 clones, about 80% of them seen only once. Sequencing was carried out using PBMCs. The receptors were sampled from a woman aged 40 to 55 in good health and CMV-seronegative. Each CDR3 is given with its conserved first and last residue. The order of the fields is V gene, J gene, CDR3 protein.

>TRBV5-1|TRBJ2-5
CASSLVGEETQYF
>TRBV5-5|TRBJ2-7
CASQGRWPNYEQYF
>TRBV6-5|TRBJ1-2
CASNPRGGPGYGYTF
>TRBV15|TRBJ1-6
CATSMRPTPFYNSPLHF
>TRBV5-4|TRBJ1-4
CASSLDGLATNEKLFF
>TRBV6-6|TRBJ2-2
CASSYGDGRPGELFF
>TRBV6-1|TRBJ2-1
CASSEWGAYNEQFF
>TRBV15|TRBJ2-3
CATSRGGGTSADTQYF
>TRBV7-2|TRBJ2-5
CASSLGGRTLQTQYF
>TRBV10-3|TRBJ2-5
CAISRTSGGLLAETQYF
>TRBV10-2|TRBJ1-5
CASSDPPRGELQPQHF
>TRBV4-3|TRBJ2-7
CASSQDWGGFYEQYF
>TRBV6-7|TRBJ1-1
CASSYGHLLNTEAFF
>TRBV5-1|TRBJ2-7
CASRPTGADEQYF
>TRBV5-4|TRBJ1-4
CASSRREGEKLFF
>TRBV2|TRBJ2-5
CASSVGASGGVLETQYF
>TRBV7-2|TRBJ1-2
CASSLATEGYTF
>TRBV29-1|TRBJ2-3
CSVEEAEGGTDTQYF